These T cell receptor beta chains were read from a single sample in a study of graft-versus-host responses after intestinal transplantation. Here immunoSEQ multiplex PCR was the method, and the copy in TCRdb shows in-frame clones only, minus some. The sample holds tens of thousands of clones, 85% to 95% seen once. No antigens are known for them. This material consisted of unstimulated CD8+ T cells sorted from spleen or lymph node cells, taken before intestinal transplant. Receptor source: a human donor who received an intestinal transplant. CDR3s leave out the opening cysteine and the closing phenylalanine or tryptophan. Fields, in order: J gene, V gene, CDR3 protein.

TRBJ1-5 | TRBV6-5 | ASSTTGGGVSQH
TRBJ2-5 | TRBV7-7 | ASSLLGQETVETQY
TRBJ2-7 | TRBV9 | ASSGLAGGLYEQY
TRBJ2-7 | TRBV11-2 | ASSFPDSGEAYEQY
TRBJ1-1 | TRBV19 | ASSSTTNTEAF
TRBJ2-1 | TRBV6-5 | ASSYGLGTRYEQF
TRBJ1-6 | TRBV27 | ASSSGDRGNSPLH
TRBJ2-7 | TRBV6-1 | ASSEVFGLRQGSHEQY
TRBJ1-4 | TRBV6-5 | ASSYGQGWEKLF
TRBJ2-3 | TRBV15 | ATSRESTGDTQY
TRBJ2-5 | TRBV9 | ASSSWAGGIQETQY
TRBJ1-2 | TRBV18 | ASSPRGGEVDYGYT
TRBJ2-3 | TRBV4-2 | ASSQNPGTSGSVADTQY
TRBJ2-1 | TRBV4-1 | ASSQGLAGTYNEQF
TRBJ2-1 | TRBV15 | ATTLLVSNEQF
TRBJ2-2 | TRBV9 | ASSPWPGELF
TRBJ2-7 | TRBV19 | ASSWTSGPYEQY
TRBJ2-1 | TRBV19 | ASSLFSGGASYNEQF
TRBJ1-2 | TRBV30 | AWSTQGSFYGYT
TRBJ1-1 | TRBV27 | ASTPGLGYTEAF
TRBJ2-3 | TRBV2 | ASSGWGLDLAGRDTQY
TRBJ1-1 | TRBV27 | ASSLSMPQGNTEAF
TRBJ2-7 | TRBV7-2 | ASSPGLAGYTSSYEQY
TRBJ2-7 | TRBV10-2 | ASSVERGHLHYEQY
TRBJ2-2 | TRBV5-1 | ASSNRTFTGELF
TRBJ2-7 | TRBV5-6 | ASSSGDRVYEQY
TRBJ1-6 | TRBV6-5 | ASSRLTGGSSPLH
TRBJ2-1 | TRBV7-9 | ASRPGLAGYNEQF
TRBJ2-7 | TRBV9 | ASSGGQGYEQY
TRBJ2-1 | TRBV5-4 | ASSLGLALYNEQF
TRBJ1-2 | TRBV30 | ASFFGAVDYGYT
TRBJ1-1 | TRBV6-4 | ASSDGPGTEAF
TRBJ2-7 | TRBV27 | ASSLQGAHERY
TRBJ1-5 | TRBV28 | ASSLVPTAQPQH
TRBJ2-1 | TRBV28 | ASSQVTFTGEQF
TRBJ2-7 | TRBV19 | ASSGGTGPFYEQY
TRBJ1-4 | TRBV4-3 | ASSPGQGLTNEKLF
TRBJ2-5 | TRBV4-3 | ASSPERGPRETQY
TRBJ2-2 | TRBV27 | ASSLVTGGVGTGELF
TRBJ2-1 | TRBV28 | ASSGTWALVNEQF
TRBJ2-5 | TRBV11-2 | ASSLALAQEGGAQY
TRBJ1-6 | TRBV10-2 | ASSEWEGAYNSPLH
TRBJ1-2 | TRBV28 | ASRLRGRGYGYT
TRBJ2-5 | TRBV10-3 | AIAGGTQETQY
TRBJ1-1 | TRBV4-1 | ASSPQDSYTEAF
TRBJ2-7 | TRBV27 | ASSSGTASYEQY
TRBJ1-1 | TRBV4-3 | ASSQNQGGTEAF
TRBJ2-1 | TRBV21-1 | ASSKRLAHGGQF
TRBJ2-7 | TRBV4-1 | ASSQDSGTGVYEQY
TRBJ2-7 | TRBV28 | ASSLSPGGVTYEQY
TRBJ1-2 | TRBV11-2 | ASSLEGGGGNYGYT
TRBJ2-1 | TRBV2 | ASSPGGSYNEQF